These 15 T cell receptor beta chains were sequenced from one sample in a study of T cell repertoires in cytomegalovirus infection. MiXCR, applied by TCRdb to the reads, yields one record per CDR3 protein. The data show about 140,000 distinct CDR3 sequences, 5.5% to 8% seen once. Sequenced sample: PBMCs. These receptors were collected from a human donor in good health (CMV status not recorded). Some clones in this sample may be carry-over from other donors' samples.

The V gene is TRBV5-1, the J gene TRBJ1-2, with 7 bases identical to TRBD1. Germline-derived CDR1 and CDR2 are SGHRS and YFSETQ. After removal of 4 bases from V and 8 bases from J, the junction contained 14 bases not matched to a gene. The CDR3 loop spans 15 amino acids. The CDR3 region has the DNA TGCGCCAGCAGCCAGCGACAGGGTTCCTTTCGCGGCTACACCTTC. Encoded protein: CASSQRQGSFRGYTF.

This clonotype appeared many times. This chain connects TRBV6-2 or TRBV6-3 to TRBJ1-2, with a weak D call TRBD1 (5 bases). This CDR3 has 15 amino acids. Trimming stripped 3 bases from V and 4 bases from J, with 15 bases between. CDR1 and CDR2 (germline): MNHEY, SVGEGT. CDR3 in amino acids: CASSYALTVGYGYTF. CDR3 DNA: TGTGCCAGCAGTTATGCCTTGACAGTTGGCTATGGCTACACCTTC.

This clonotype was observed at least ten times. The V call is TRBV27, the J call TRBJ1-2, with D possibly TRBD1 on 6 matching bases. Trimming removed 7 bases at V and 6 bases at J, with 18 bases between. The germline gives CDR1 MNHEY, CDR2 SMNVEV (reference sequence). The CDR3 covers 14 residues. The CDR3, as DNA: TGTGCCAGCAATCTGGACAGACGGAGCCATGGCTACACCTTC. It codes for CASNLDRRSHGYTF.

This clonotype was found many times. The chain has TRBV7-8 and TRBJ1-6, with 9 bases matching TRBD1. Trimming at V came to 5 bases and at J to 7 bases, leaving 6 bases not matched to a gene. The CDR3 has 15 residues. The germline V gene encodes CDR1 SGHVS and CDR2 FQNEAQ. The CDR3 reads CASSPGTGRNSPLHF. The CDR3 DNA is TGTGCCAGCAGCCCCGGGACAGGGAGGAATTCACCCCTCCACTTT.

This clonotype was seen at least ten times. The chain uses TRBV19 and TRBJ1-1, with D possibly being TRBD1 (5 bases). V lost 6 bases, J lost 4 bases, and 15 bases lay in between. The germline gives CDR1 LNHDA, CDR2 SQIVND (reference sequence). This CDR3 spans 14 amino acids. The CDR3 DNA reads TGTGCCAGTAGCACAAAGGGCGGGACCACTGAAGCTTTCTTT. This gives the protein CASSTKGGTTEAFF. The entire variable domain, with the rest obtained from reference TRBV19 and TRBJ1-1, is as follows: DGGITQSPKYLFRKEGQNVTLSCEQNLNHDAMYWYRQDPGQGLRLIYYSQIVNDFQKGDIAEGYSVSREKKESFPLTVTSAQKNPTAFYLCASSTKGGTTEAFFGQGTRLTVV.

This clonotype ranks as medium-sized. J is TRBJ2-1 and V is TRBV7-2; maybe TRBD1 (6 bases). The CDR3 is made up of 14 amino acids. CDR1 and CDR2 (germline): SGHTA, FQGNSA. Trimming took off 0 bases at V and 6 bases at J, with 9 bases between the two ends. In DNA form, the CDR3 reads TGTGCCAGCAGCTTAGCGGCAGGGGCCAATGAGCAGTTCTTC. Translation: CASSLAAGANEQFF.

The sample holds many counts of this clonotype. The CDR3 DNA reads TGTGCCAGCAGCATCAGGGGGCCGAACACCGGGGAGCTGTTTTTT. Residues: CASSIRGPNTGELFF. The chain joins TRBV7-2 to TRBJ2-2; the match to TRBD1 covers 8 bases. The V gene end was trimmed by 5 bases and the J gene end by 0 bases; junction bases not matched to a gene: 2. Germline V gives CDR1 SGHTA, CDR2 FQGNSA. CDR3 length: 15 residues.

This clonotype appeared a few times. CDR3 loop: CAISGQGQGYSYEQYF. The CDR3 region has the DNA TGTGCCATCAGTGGGCAGGGCCAAGGTTACTCCTACGAGCAGTACTTC. The V gene is TRBV10-3, the J gene TRBJ2-7; D might be TRBD1 (5 bases). The CDR3 sequence is 16 residues long. The germline V and J ends were trimmed by 4 bases and 0 bases, with 16 bases remaining between them. Germline CDR1 is ENHRY and CDR2 is SYGVKD.

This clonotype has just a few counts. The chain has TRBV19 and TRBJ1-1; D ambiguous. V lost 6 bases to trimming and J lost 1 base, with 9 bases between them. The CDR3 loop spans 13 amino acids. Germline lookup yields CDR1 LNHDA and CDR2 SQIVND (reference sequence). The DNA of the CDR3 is TGTGCCAGTAGCTATGGGAAGAACACTGAAGCTTTCTTT. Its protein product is CASSYGKNTEAFF.

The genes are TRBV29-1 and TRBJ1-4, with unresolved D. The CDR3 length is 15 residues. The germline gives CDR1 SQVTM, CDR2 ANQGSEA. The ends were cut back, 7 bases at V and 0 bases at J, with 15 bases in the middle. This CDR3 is CSASGWGTTNEKLFF. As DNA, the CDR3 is TGCAGCGCCTCCGGTTGGGGAACAACTAATGAAAAACTGTTTTTT.

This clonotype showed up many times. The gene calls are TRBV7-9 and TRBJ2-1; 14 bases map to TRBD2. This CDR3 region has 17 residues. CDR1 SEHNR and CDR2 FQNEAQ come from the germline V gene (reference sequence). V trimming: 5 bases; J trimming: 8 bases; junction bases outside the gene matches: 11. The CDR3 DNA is TGTGCCAGCAGCGCCTATGGACTAGCGGGGGGCGGCCATGAGCAGTTCTTC. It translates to CASSAYGLAGGGHEQFF.

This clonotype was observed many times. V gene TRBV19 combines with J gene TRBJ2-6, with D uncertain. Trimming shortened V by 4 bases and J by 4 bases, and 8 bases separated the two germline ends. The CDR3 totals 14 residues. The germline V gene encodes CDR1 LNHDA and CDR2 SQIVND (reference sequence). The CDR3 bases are TGTGCCAGTAGTAACCAGCGCGGGGCCAACGTCCTGACTTTC. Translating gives CASSNQRGANVLTF.

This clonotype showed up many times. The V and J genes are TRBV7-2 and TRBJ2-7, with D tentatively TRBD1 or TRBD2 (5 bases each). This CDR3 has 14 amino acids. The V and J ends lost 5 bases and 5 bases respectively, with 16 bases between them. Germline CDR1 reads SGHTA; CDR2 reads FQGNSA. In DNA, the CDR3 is TGTGCCAGCAGCCCGGGACCCCGCCGGAACGAGCAGTACTTC. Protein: CASSPGPRRNEQYF.

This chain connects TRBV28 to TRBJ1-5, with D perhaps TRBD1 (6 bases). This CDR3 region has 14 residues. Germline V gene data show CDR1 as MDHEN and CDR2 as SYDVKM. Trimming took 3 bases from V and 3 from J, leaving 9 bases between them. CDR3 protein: CASSFRTVNQPQHF. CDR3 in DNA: TGTGCCAGCAGTTTTAGGACAGTCAATCAGCCCCAGCATTTT.

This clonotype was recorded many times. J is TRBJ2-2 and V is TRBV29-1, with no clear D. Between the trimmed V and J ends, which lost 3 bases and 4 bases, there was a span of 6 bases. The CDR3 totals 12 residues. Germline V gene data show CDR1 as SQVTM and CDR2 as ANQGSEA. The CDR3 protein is CSVDSFTGELFF. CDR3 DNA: TGCAGCGTTGATAGCTTCACCGGGGAGCTGTTTTTT.